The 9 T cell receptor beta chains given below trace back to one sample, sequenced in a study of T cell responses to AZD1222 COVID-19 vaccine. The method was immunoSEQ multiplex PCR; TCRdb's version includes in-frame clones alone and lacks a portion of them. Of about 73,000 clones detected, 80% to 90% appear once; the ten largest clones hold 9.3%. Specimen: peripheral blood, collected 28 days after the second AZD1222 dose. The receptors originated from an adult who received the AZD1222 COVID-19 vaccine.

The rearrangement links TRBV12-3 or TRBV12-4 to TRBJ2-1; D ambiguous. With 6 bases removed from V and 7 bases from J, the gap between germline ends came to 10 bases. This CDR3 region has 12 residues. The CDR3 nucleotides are TGTGCCAGCAGCCAGTTGGGGAATGAGCAGTTCTTC. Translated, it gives CASSQLGNEQFF.

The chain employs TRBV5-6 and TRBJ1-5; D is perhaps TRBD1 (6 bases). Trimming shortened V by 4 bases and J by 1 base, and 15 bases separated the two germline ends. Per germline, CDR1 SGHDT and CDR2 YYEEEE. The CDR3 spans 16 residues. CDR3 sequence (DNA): TGTGCCAGCAGCCCGAGGGGGGCTGACAGCAATCAGCCCCAGCATTTT. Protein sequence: CASSPRGADSNQPQHF.

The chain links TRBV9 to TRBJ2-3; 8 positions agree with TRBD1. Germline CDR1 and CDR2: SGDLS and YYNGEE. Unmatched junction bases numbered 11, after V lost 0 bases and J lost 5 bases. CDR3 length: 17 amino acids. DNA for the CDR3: TGTGCCAGCAGCGTAGACCCCCCAGGGGGCCCCCGAGATACGCAGTATTTT. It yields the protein CASSVDPPGGPRDTQYF.

CDR3 amino acids: CASSLKSPTGAFF. CDR3 DNA sequence: TGCGCCAGCAGCTTGAAATCTCCCACGGGAGCTTTCTTT. The V gene is TRBV5-1, the J gene TRBJ1-1, with D unresolved. Per germline, CDR1 SGHRS and CDR2 YFSETQ. Between the trimmed V and J ends, which lost 1 base and 10 bases, there was a span of 14 bases. The CDR3 runs to 13 residues.

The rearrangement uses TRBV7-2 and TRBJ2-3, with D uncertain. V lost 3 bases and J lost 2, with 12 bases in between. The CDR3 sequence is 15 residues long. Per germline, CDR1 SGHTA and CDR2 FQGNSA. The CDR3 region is CASSFQRSHTDTQYF. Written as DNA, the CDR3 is TGTGCCAGCAGCTTTCAGAGGAGTCACACAGATACGCAGTATTTT.

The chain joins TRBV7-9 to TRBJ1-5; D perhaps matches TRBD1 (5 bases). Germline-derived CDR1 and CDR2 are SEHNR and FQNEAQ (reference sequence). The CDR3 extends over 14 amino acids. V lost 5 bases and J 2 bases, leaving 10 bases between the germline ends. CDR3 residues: CASSPGGGNQPQHF. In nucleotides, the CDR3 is TGTGCCAGCAGCCCAGGAGGGGGCAATCAGCCCCAGCATTTT.

The CDR3 DNA follows: TGTGCCAGCAGCATCCAGGGGTATGGCTACACCTTC. Translated, it gives CASSIQGYGYTF. This chain uses TRBV7-9 with TRBJ1-2, with D perhaps matching TRBD1 (6 bases). V lost 5 bases and J lost 5, with 9 bases in between. The germline gives CDR1 SEHNR, CDR2 FQNEAQ (reference sequence). This CDR3 comprises 12 residues. Supplemented by reference TRBV7-9 and TRBJ1-2, the full variable domain reads DTGVSQNPRHKITKRGQNVTFRCDPISEHNRLYWYRQTLGQGPEFLTYFQNEAQLEKSRLLSDRFSAERPKGSFSTLEIQRTEQGDSAMYLCASSIQGYGYTFGSGTRLTVV.

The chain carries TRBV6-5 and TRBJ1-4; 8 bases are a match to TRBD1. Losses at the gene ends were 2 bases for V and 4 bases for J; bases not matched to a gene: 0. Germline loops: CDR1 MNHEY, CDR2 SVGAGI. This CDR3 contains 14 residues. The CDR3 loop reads CASSYTGGNEKLFF. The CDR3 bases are TGTGCCAGCAGTTACACAGGGGGTAATGAAAAACTGTTTTTT.

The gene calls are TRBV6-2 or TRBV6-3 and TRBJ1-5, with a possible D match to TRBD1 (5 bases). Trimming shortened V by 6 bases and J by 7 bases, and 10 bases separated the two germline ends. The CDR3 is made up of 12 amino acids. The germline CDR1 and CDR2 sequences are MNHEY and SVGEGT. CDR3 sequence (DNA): TGTGCCAGCAGCCGTAGGGGCCAGCCCCAGCATTTT. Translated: CASSRRGQPQHF.